The 11 T cell receptor beta chains given below trace back to one sample, sequenced in a study of vaccination effects on CD4 cells after COVID-19. No antigen has been identified for these receptors. CD4+ T cells specific for antigen were expanded with viral peptide pools by the ViraFEST assay before sequencing. CD4+ T cells were isolated after 10 days of culture. Sometime from March through December 2020, the person acquired a SARS-CoV-2 infection that PCR confirmed. Sequencing used immunoSEQ multiplex PCR; TCRdb keeps in-frame clones, though not all of them. Of approximately 70,000 clones listed, more than 65% are singletons. The sequencing used CD4+ T cells from PBMCs cultured with HIV peptides, collected before COVID-19 vaccination. Stated subset: HIV-1 Nef peptide pool negative control/reference culture. The receptor set was obtained from a human donor who had a prior SARS-CoV-2 infection.

V and J are TRBV6-5 and TRBJ2-7; D call uncertain. The CDR3 is 14 residues long. Germline CDR1 is MNHEY and CDR2 is SVGAGI. Trimming took 6 bases from V and 2 from J, leaving 14 bases between them. The CDR3: CASSGTLVTYEQYF. DNA of the CDR3: TGTGCCAGCAGCGGAACCCTAGTTACCTACGAGCAGTACTTC.

V and J are TRBV7-2 and TRBJ2-7, with 8 bases matching TRBD2. V trimming: 1 base; J trimming: 2 bases; junction bases outside the gene matches: 4. CDR3 size: 15 residues. The germline gives CDR1 SGHTA, CDR2 FQGNSA. In DNA form, the CDR3 reads TGTGCCAGCAGCTTAGTAGTCGGGGGGGCCTACGAGCAGTACTTC. This translates into CASSLVVGGAYEQYF.

In its sample, this clone was seen a few times. The chain uses TRBV5-1 and TRBJ2-2, with a tentative D call TRBD2 (5 bases). This CDR3 has 14 residues. The germline V and J ends were trimmed by 4 bases and 5 bases, with 12 bases remaining between them. Germline V CDR1 and CDR2: SGHRS, YFSETQ. The chain's CDR3 is CASSAQRSTGELFF. The CDR3 region has the DNA TGCGCCAGCAGCGCCCAGCGGTCTACCGGGGAGCTGTTTTTT.

The chain couples TRBV4-1 to TRBJ2-2, with TRBD1 identical over 8 bases. The J segment lost 3 bases and the V segment lost 0 bases, leaving 3 bases of the junction unmatched. The CDR3 sequence is 16 residues long. CDR1 MGHRA and CDR2 YSYEKL come from the germline V gene. CDR3 loop: CASSQETGAHTGELFF. CDR3 bases: TGCGCCAGCAGCCAAGAGACAGGGGCCCACACCGGGGAGCTGTTTTTT.

The V and J genes are TRBV30 and TRBJ1-1; D gene ambiguous. The germline gives CDR1 GTSNPN, CDR2 SVGIG (reference sequence). The CDR3 contains 11 residues. Trimming took 1 base from V and 7 from J, leaving 7 bases between them. In DNA form, the CDR3 reads TGTGCCTGGAGTGACCGAGGTGAAGCTTTCTTT. Protein: CAWSDRGEAFF.

This chain uses TRBV5-1 with TRBJ2-4; D might be TRBD2 (6 bases). The germline V gene has CDR1 SGHRS and CDR2 YFSETQ. The CDR3 contains 14 residues. The germline V and J ends were trimmed by 0 bases and 9 bases, with 13 bases remaining between them. CDR3 sequence reads: CASSLVRLSGIQYF. CDR3 bases: TGCGCCAGCAGCTTGGTCCGCCTTAGCGGCATTCAGTACTTC. The complete variable domain, with remaining parts taken from reference TRBV5-1 and TRBJ2-4, reads KAGVTQTPRYLIKTRGQQVTLSCSPISGHRSVSWYQQTPGQGLQFLFEYFSETQRNKGNFPGRFSGRQFSNSRSEMNVSTLELGDSALYLCASSLVRLSGIQYFGAGTRLSVL.

This clone was counted a few times. The CDR3 loop reads CASSFATGHNSPLHF. CDR3 bases: TGTGCCAGCAGTTTCGCGACAGGGCATAATTCACCCCTCCACTTT. J is TRBJ1-6 and V is TRBV28; 7 positions agree with TRBD1. CDR3 length equals 15 residues. V trimming: 3 bases; J trimming: 5 bases; junction bases outside the gene matches: 4. Germline CDR1 reads MDHEN; CDR2 reads SYDVKM.

A few counts support this clone. The chain combines TRBV14 with TRBJ2-7, with 10 positions matching TRBD1. The CDR3 has 16 residues. Per germline, CDR1 SGHDN and CDR2 FVKESK. J lost 2 bases, V lost 1 base, and 5 bases had no gene match. The CDR3 coding sequence is TGTGCCAGCAGCCAAGCCCGGGACAGGGGAACCTACGAGCAGTACTTC. Translation: CASSQARDRGTYEQYF.

This chain links TRBV3-1 (or the pseudogene TRBV3-2) with TRBJ1-3; D gene ambiguous. The germline CDR1 and CDR2 sequences are LGHDT and YNNKEL (reference sequence). CDR3 size: 18 residues. V shed 0 bases and J shed 4 bases, with 19 bases lying between them. The CDR3 DNA reads as TGTGCCAGCAGCCAAGATATTTTCTCGGGCCTCGGGGGAAACACCATATATTTT. This sequence encodes CASSQDIFSGLGGNTIYF.

The chain couples TRBV27 to TRBJ1-1, with D perhaps TRBD1 (5 bases). Germline lookup yields CDR1 MNHEY and CDR2 SMNVEV (reference sequence). There are 13 residues in the CDR3. V was clipped by 6 bases and J by 6 bases, with 14 bases between them. CDR3 coding DNA: TGTGCCAGCAGGAGGTCGGGAGGGGCTGAAGCTTTCTTT. It yields the protein CASRRSGGAEAFF.

This clone was seen more than once but under ten times. The chain joins TRBV30 to TRBJ2-7, with TRBD1 identical over 8 bases. V gave up 5 bases and J gave up 0 bases; unmatched junction bases: 6. The CDR3 spans 14 residues. Germline CDR1 and CDR2: GTSNPN and SVGIG (reference sequence). CDR3 loop: CAWGSGTGSYEQYF. Written as DNA, the CDR3 is TGTGCCTGGGGTTCCGGGACAGGCTCCTACGAGCAGTACTTC.